This TCR beta chain was documented in a study of radiotherapy plus CTLA-4 blockade in lung cancer. Findings and limits, study-wide: Following radiotherapy plus ipilimumab, tumor-derived TCR clones expanded in the blood.

The CDR3 loop spans 15 amino acids. The germline V and J ends were trimmed by 3 bases and 5 bases, with 16 bases remaining between them. Per the germline V gene, CDR1 is MDHEN and CDR2 is SYDVKM. On this clone itself: Its antigen remains unknown.

Sequenced by immunoSEQ multiplex PCR; TCRdb stores in-frame clones only, minus some. This sample has about 28,000 clones, with 60% to 80% found just once. The sample here was peripheral blood, taken from a patient treated with radiotherapy plus ipilimumab. The TCR was taken from a human donor with non-small cell lung cancer who had stable disease on radiotherapy plus ipilimumab. This chain links TRBV28 with TRBJ1-2, with D maybe TRBD1 (6 bases). The CDR3 sequence: CASSFRQVLPYGYTF. The CDR3 DNA is TGTGCCAGCAGTTTTAGACAGGTCCTTCCTTATGGCTACACCTTC.